This is a list of T cell receptor beta chains from one sample in a study of Ad26.COV2.S vaccination and SARS-CoV-2 variants. Using immunoSEQ multiplex PCR, the repertoire was profiled, and TCRdb retains in-frame clones only, with some absent. The sample lists roughly 380,000 clones; roughly 90% were seen once. The sequencing used peripheral blood, collected in a trial of Ad26.COV2.S vaccine versus placebo. These receptors came from a person between 18 and 59 years old who received the Ad26.COV2.S COVID-19 vaccine or a placebo. The CDR3 runs from the conserved cysteine through the conserved F or W. The D gene is left open where the match is weak. A clone size is listed for some rows: how often the clone was seen (once, few, many), or a class if it is expanded.

D gene: NA; clone size: NA; CDR3 length: 16; V gene: TRBV7-9; J gene: TRBJ2-7; CDR3 protein: CASSLSSWGASYEQYF; CDR3 DNA: TGTGCCAGCAGCTTAAGCTCATGGGGCGCGTCCTACGAGCAGTACTTC
D gene: NA; clone size: NA; CDR3 length: 15; V gene: TRBV6-2/TRBV6-3; J gene: TRBJ1-1; CDR3 protein: CASSYPRGMNTEAFF; CDR3 DNA: TGTGCCAGCAGTTACCCGAGGGGGATGAACACTGAAGCTTTCTTT
D gene: NA; clone size: NA; CDR3 length: 16; V gene: TRBV4-2; J gene: TRBJ1-5; CDR3 protein: CASSQEQGVSNQPQHF; CDR3 DNA: TGTGCCAGCAGCCAAGAGCAGGGTGTAAGCAATCAGCCCCAGCATTTT
D gene: TRBD1; clone size: NA; CDR3 length: 14; V gene: TRBV27; J gene: TRBJ1-2; CDR3 protein: CASSFLDRNYGYTF; CDR3 DNA: TGTGCCAGCAGTTTCCTGGACAGGAACTATGGCTACACCTTC
D gene: TRBD2; clone size: once; CDR3 length: 14; V gene: TRBV29-1; J gene: TRBJ2-5; CDR3 protein: CSVEEGGRWKTQYF; CDR3 DNA: TGCAGCGTTGAAGAAGGCGGGAGGTGGAAGACCCAGTACTTC
D gene: TRBD1; clone size: NA; CDR3 length: 15; V gene: TRBV5-5; J gene: TRBJ2-7; CDR3 protein: CASSFRGQGTYEQYF; CDR3 DNA: TGTGCCAGCAGCTTTCGGGGACAGGGAACCTACGAGCAGTACTTC
D gene: NA; clone size: NA; CDR3 length: 14; V gene: TRBV5-4; J gene: TRBJ2-1; CDR3 protein: CASSLKGGRNEQFF; CDR3 DNA: TGTGCCAGCAGCTTGAAAGGGGGACGCAATGAGCAGTTCTTC
D gene: NA; clone size: NA; CDR3 length: 14; V gene: TRBV18; J gene: TRBJ2-5; CDR3 protein: CASSPLVSQETQYF; CDR3 DNA: TGTGCCAGCTCACCACTGGTGTCACAAGAGACCCAGTACTTC
D gene: NA; clone size: few; CDR3 length: 15; V gene: TRBV9; J gene: TRBJ2-7; CDR3 protein: CASSRRGDRSSEQYF; CDR3 DNA: TGTGCCAGCAGCCGTCGGGGGGACAGGTCGAGCGAGCAGTACTTC
D gene: TRBD1; clone size: NA; CDR3 length: 15; V gene: TRBV10-3; J gene: TRBJ1-1; CDR3 protein: CAISKGQAKNTEAFF; CDR3 DNA: TGTGCCATCAGCAAAGGACAGGCGAAGAACACTGAAGCTTTCTTT
D gene: NA; clone size: NA; CDR3 length: 19; V gene: TRBV7-2; J gene: TRBJ2-1; CDR3 protein: CASSLMGLGAGRPGNEQFF; CDR3 DNA: TGTGCCAGCAGCTTAATGGGGTTGGGGGCGGGACGCCCGGGCAATGAGCAGTTCTTC
D gene: TRBD2; clone size: NA; CDR3 length: 16; V gene: TRBV7-2; J gene: TRBJ2-5; CDR3 protein: CASSLDLAGGQETQYF; CDR3 DNA: TGTGCCAGCAGCTTAGATCTAGCGGGGGGCCAAGAGACCCAGTACTTC
D gene: NA; clone size: NA; CDR3 length: 14; V gene: TRBV2; J gene: TRBJ1-6; CDR3 protein: CASSEYRDNSPLHF; CDR3 DNA: TGTGCCAGCAGTGAATACAGGGACAATTCACCCCTCCACTTT
D gene: NA; clone size: NA; CDR3 length: 13; V gene: TRBV5-5; J gene: TRBJ1-6; CDR3 protein: CASSLFAGSPLHF; CDR3 DNA: TGTGCCAGCAGCTTGTTTGCTGGTTCACCCCTCCACTTT
D gene: NA; clone size: NA; CDR3 length: 12; V gene: TRBV12-3/TRBV12-4; J gene: TRBJ2-3; CDR3 protein: CASSPSVDTQYF; CDR3 DNA: TGTGCCAGCAGTCCTAGTGTGGATACGCAGTATTTT
D gene: NA; clone size: NA; CDR3 length: 17; V gene: TRBV7-7; J gene: TRBJ1-3; CDR3 protein: CASSLEGGGISGNTIYF; CDR3 DNA: TGTGCCAGCAGCTTAGAGGGTGGGGGCATCTCTGGAAACACCATATATTTT
D gene: NA; clone size: NA; CDR3 length: 13; V gene: TRBV27; J gene: TRBJ1-1; CDR3 protein: CASIPGGNTEAFF; CDR3 DNA: TGTGCCAGCATCCCGGGGGGGAACACTGAAGCTTTCTTT
D gene: NA; clone size: NA; CDR3 length: 15; V gene: TRBV4-2; J gene: TRBJ2-7; CDR3 protein: CASSQDAGGYYEQYF; CDR3 DNA: TGTGCCAGCAGCCAAGATGCCGGGGGCTACTACGAGCAGTACTTC
D gene: NA; clone size: NA; CDR3 length: 14; V gene: TRBV6-5; J gene: TRBJ2-7; CDR3 protein: CASSYRLNTYEQYF; CDR3 DNA: TGTGCCAGCAGTTACCGGCTGAACACCTACGAGCAGTACTTC
D gene: NA; clone size: NA; CDR3 length: 15; V gene: TRBV6-5; J gene: TRBJ2-1; CDR3 protein: CASSHLGSSYNEQFF; CDR3 DNA: TGTGCCAGCAGTCACCTGGGCAGCTCCTACAATGAGCAGTTCTTC
D gene: NA; clone size: NA; CDR3 length: 14; V gene: TRBV7-3; J gene: TRBJ2-3; CDR3 protein: CASSLNPVGDTQYF; CDR3 DNA: TGTGCCAGCAGCTTAAATCCCGTGGGAGATACGCAGTATTTT
D gene: TRBD2; clone size: few; CDR3 length: 14; V gene: TRBV6-2/TRBV6-3; J gene: TRBJ2-7; CDR3 protein: CASSTGTSSYEQYF; CDR3 DNA: TGTGCCAGCAGTACTGGGACTAGCTCCTACGAGCAGTACTTC
D gene: TRBD1; clone size: NA; CDR3 length: 15; V gene: TRBV4-3; J gene: TRBJ2-4; CDR3 protein: CASSQDRDRADIQYF; CDR3 DNA: TGCGCCAGCAGCCAAGATCGGGACAGGGCTGACATTCAGTACTTC
D gene: NA; clone size: NA; CDR3 length: 14; V gene: TRBV30; J gene: TRBJ2-7; CDR3 protein: CAWSVRRGPYEQYF; CDR3 DNA: TGTGCCTGGAGTGTACGGCGGGGGCCCTACGAGCAGTACTTC
D gene: NA; clone size: few; CDR3 length: 16; V gene: TRBV9; J gene: TRBJ1-2; CDR3 protein: CASSPQGRGSSEGYTF; CDR3 DNA: TGTGCCAGCAGCCCGCAGGGGAGGGGGAGCTCTGAGGGCTACACCTTC
D gene: NA; clone size: NA; CDR3 length: 13; V gene: TRBV30; J gene: TRBJ2-7; CDR3 protein: CACRTQIVHEQYF; CDR3 DNA: TGTGCCTGTAGGACCCAAATAGTCCACGAGCAGTACTTC
D gene: TRBD1; clone size: once; CDR3 length: 16; V gene: TRBV7-8; J gene: TRBJ1-6; CDR3 protein: CASSRNIRTGNSPLHF; CDR3 DNA: TGTGCCAGCAGCCGGAATATACGGACAGGGAATTCACCCCTCCACTTT
D gene: NA; clone size: NA; CDR3 length: 12; V gene: TRBV4-3; J gene: TRBJ2-1; CDR3 protein: CASSVTGNEQFF; CDR3 DNA: TGCGCCAGCAGCGTGACTGGCAATGAGCAGTTCTTC
D gene: NA; clone size: NA; CDR3 length: 14; V gene: TRBV19; J gene: TRBJ1-5; CDR3 protein: CASMGDGPNQPQHF; CDR3 DNA: TGTGCCAGTATGGGAGACGGACCCAATCAGCCCCAGCATTTT
D gene: TRBD2; clone size: NA; CDR3 length: 15; V gene: TRBV6-5; J gene: TRBJ2-1; CDR3 protein: CASRGLAGAGHEQFF; CDR3 DNA: TGTGCCAGCAGGGGGCTAGCGGGGGCAGGGCATGAGCAGTTCTTC
D gene: TRBD1; clone size: NA; CDR3 length: 15; V gene: TRBV11-2; J gene: TRBJ2-7; CDR3 protein: CASSLGRGQTYEQYF; CDR3 DNA: TGTGCCAGCAGCTTAGGCCGGGGACAGACCTACGAGCAGTACTTC
D gene: TRBD1; clone size: NA; CDR3 length: 14; V gene: TRBV5-5; J gene: TRBJ2-5; CDR3 protein: CASSGTDRWETQYF; CDR3 DNA: TGTGCCAGCAGCGGGACAGACCGGTGGGAGACCCAGTACTTC
D gene: TRBD2; clone size: many; CDR3 length: 15; V gene: TRBV7-9; J gene: TRBJ2-7; CDR3 protein: CASSLELAETYEQYF; CDR3 DNA: TGTGCCAGCAGCTTAGAACTAGCGGAAACCTACGAGCAGTACTTC
D gene: NA; clone size: few; CDR3 length: 15; V gene: TRBV19; J gene: TRBJ1-2; CDR3 protein: CASSIGTGEPAGYTF; CDR3 DNA: TGTGCCAGTAGTATAGGCACGGGAGAGCCCGCTGGCTACACCTTC
D gene: NA; clone size: few; CDR3 length: 15; V gene: TRBV30; J gene: TRBJ2-7; CDR3 protein: CAWSVPYPDSYEQYF; CDR3 DNA: TGTGCCTGGAGTGTACCCTATCCCGACTCCTACGAGCAGTACTTC
D gene: NA; clone size: once; CDR3 length: 16; V gene: TRBV18; J gene: TRBJ1-2; CDR3 protein: CASSPITSNAGYGYTF; CDR3 DNA: TGTGCCAGCTCACCGATTACATCCAATGCCGGCTATGGCTACACCTTC
D gene: NA; clone size: few; CDR3 length: 12; V gene: TRBV4-1; J gene: TRBJ1-4; CDR3 protein: CASSQAPEKLFF; CDR3 DNA: TGCGCCAGCAGCCAAGCACCCGAAAAACTGTTTTTT
D gene: TRBD2; clone size: NA; CDR3 length: 16; V gene: TRBV6-1; J gene: TRBJ2-1; CDR3 protein: CASSGWVAGGYNEQFF; CDR3 DNA: TGTGCCAGCAGTGGGTGGGTAGCGGGGGGTTACAATGAGCAGTTCTTC
D gene: NA; clone size: NA; CDR3 length: 15; V gene: TRBV6-5; J gene: TRBJ1-4; CDR3 protein: CASKQFSGANEKLFF; CDR3 DNA: TGTGCCAGCAAACAGTTTTCTGGGGCGAATGAAAAACTGTTTTTT
D gene: NA; clone size: NA; CDR3 length: 14; V gene: TRBV7-9; J gene: TRBJ1-1; CDR3 protein: CASSLGALINEAFF; CDR3 DNA: TGTGCCAGCAGCTTAGGGGCCCTTATTAATGAAGCTTTCTTT
D gene: TRBD1; clone size: NA; CDR3 length: 13; V gene: TRBV10-1; J gene: TRBJ2-5; CDR3 protein: CASSRDRRETQYF; CDR3 DNA: TGCGCCAGCAGTAGGGACAGGCGGGAGACCCAGTACTTC
D gene: TRBD2; clone size: NA; CDR3 length: 16; V gene: TRBV28; J gene: TRBJ2-5; CDR3 protein: CASSLSLAGGAETQYF; CDR3 DNA: TGTGCCAGCAGTTTATCGCTAGCGGGGGGAGCAGAGACCCAGTACTTC
D gene: NA; clone size: NA; CDR3 length: 14; V gene: TRBV3-1/TRBV3-2; J gene: TRBJ2-3; CDR3 protein: CASSQDAQTDTQYF; CDR3 DNA: TGTGCCAGCAGCCAAGATGCGCAGACAGATACGCAGTATTTT
D gene: NA; clone size: NA; CDR3 length: 10; V gene: TRBV11-2; J gene: TRBJ2-7; CDR3 protein: CASSLRTIYF; CDR3 DNA: TGTGCCAGCAGCTTACGGACCATCTACTTC
D gene: NA; clone size: NA; CDR3 length: 20; V gene: TRBV28; J gene: TRBJ1-5; CDR3 protein: CASSSLRYTTGFIPGQPQHF; CDR3 DNA: TGTGCCAGCAGTTCTCTCCGATACACGACAGGCTTCATTCCGGGTCAGCCCCAGCATTTT
D gene: NA; clone size: NA; CDR3 length: 16; V gene: TRBV5-5; J gene: TRBJ2-7; CDR3 protein: CASSSGRTFTSYEQYF; CDR3 DNA: TGTGCCAGCAGCTCGGGGCGTACTTTTACCTCCTACGAGCAGTACTTC
D gene: NA; clone size: NA; CDR3 length: 15; V gene: TRBV18; J gene: TRBJ2-6; CDR3 protein: CASSRETAGANVLTF; CDR3 DNA: TGTGCCAGCTCACGGGAGACAGCTGGGGCCAACGTCCTGACTTTC
D gene: NA; clone size: NA; CDR3 length: 12; V gene: TRBV2; J gene: TRBJ2-5; CDR3 protein: CASGGTSETQYF; CDR3 DNA: TGTGCCAGCGGCGGGACGTCGGAGACCCAGTACTTC
D gene: NA; clone size: NA; CDR3 length: 15; V gene: TRBV7-9; J gene: TRBJ1-3; CDR3 protein: CASSLAASRGNTIYF; CDR3 DNA: TGTGCCAGCAGCTTGGCTGCCTCACGTGGAAACACCATATATTTT
D gene: TRBD2; clone size: NA; CDR3 length: 17; V gene: TRBV27; J gene: TRBJ2-3; CDR3 protein: CASSPQTGGASTDTQYF; CDR3 DNA: TGTGCCAGCAGTCCCCAAACCGGGGGGGCAAGCACAGATACGCAGTATTTT
D gene: TRBD2; clone size: NA; CDR3 length: 15; V gene: TRBV19; J gene: TRBJ2-7; CDR3 protein: CASSMSNGGGYEQYF; CDR3 DNA: TGTGCCAGTAGTATGTCTAACGGGGGGGGCTACGAGCAGTACTTC
D gene: NA; clone size: NA; CDR3 length: 12; V gene: TRBV12-3/TRBV12-4; J gene: TRBJ1-1; CDR3 protein: CASGPRGTEAFF; CDR3 DNA: TGTGCCAGCGGCCCCCGGGGCACTGAAGCTTTCTTT
D gene: TRBD2; clone size: once; CDR3 length: 16; V gene: TRBV28; J gene: TRBJ2-1; CDR3 protein: CASSLTAGGRYNEQFF; CDR3 DNA: TGTGCCAGCAGTTTAACGGCGGGGGGACGATACAATGAGCAGTTCTTC
D gene: TRBD1; clone size: NA; CDR3 length: 13; V gene: TRBV28; J gene: TRBJ1-2; CDR3 protein: CASRFQGGYGYTF; CDR3 DNA: TGTGCCAGCAGGTTCCAGGGGGGGTATGGCTACACCTTC
D gene: NA; clone size: NA; CDR3 length: 15; V gene: TRBV6-6; J gene: TRBJ1-3; CDR3 protein: CASSDTRSSGNTIYF; CDR3 DNA: TGTGCCAGCAGTGACACACGGAGCTCTGGAAACACCATATATTTT
D gene: TRBD2; clone size: NA; CDR3 length: 15; V gene: TRBV6-6; J gene: TRBJ2-5; CDR3 protein: CASRHGGIRSETQYF; CDR3 DNA: TGTGCCAGCAGACACGGGGGGATAAGATCCGAGACCCAGTACTTC
D gene: TRBD1; clone size: NA; CDR3 length: 15; V gene: TRBV10-2; J gene: TRBJ1-4; CDR3 protein: CASAGTGATNEKLFF; CDR3 DNA: TGCGCCAGCGCCGGGACAGGGGCAACTAATGAAAAACTGTTTTTT